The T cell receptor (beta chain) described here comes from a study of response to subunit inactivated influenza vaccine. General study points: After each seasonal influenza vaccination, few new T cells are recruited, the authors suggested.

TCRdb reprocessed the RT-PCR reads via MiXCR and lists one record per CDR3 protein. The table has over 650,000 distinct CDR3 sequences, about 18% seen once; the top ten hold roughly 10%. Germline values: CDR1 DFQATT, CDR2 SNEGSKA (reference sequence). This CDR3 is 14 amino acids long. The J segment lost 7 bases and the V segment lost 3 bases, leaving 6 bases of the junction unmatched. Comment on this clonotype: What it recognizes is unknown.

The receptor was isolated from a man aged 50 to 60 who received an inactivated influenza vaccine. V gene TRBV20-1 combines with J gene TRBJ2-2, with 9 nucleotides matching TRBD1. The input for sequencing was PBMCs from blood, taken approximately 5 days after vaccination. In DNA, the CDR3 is TGCAGTGCTAGGGGGACAGGGAATGTCGGGGAGCTGTTTTTT. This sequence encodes CSARGTGNVGELFF.